This T cell receptor beta chain derives from a study of CD8 T cells in ankylosing spondylitis. As regards this clonotype: Its antigen remains unidentified.

Using its own MiXCR run on the 5' RACE reads, TCRdb lists one record per CDR3 protein. Found here are fewer than 200,000 distinct CDR3 sequences, about 16% of them singletons; the top ten hold about 8.2%. General study results and limits: In peripheral blood, disease-linked CD8+ clones occurred at relatively low frequencies.

CDR1 is SGHTA and CDR2 is FQGNSA in the germline V gene. CDR3 length equals 14 residues. The ends lost 5 bases at V and 2 bases at J; junction bases unmatched: 4. The TCR comes from a male donor with ankylosing spondylitis or in good health (not recorded which). The chain links TRBV7-2 to TRBJ2-7, with 9 bases lining up with TRBD1. Sequenced sample: blood, either unsorted or a sorted T cell fraction (not recorded which). The CDR3 region is CASSGRDRAYEQYF. DNA for the CDR3: TGTGCCAGCAGCGGCCGGGACAGGGCCTACGAGCAGTACTTC. Filled out from reference TRBV7-2 and TRBJ2-7, the complete variable domain reads GAGVSQSPSNKVTEKGKDVELRCDPISGHTALYWYRQSLGQGLEFLIYFQGNSAPDKSGLPSDRFSAERTGGSVSTLTIQRTQQEDSAVYLCASSGRDRAYEQYFGPGTRLTVT.